Following are 13 T cell receptor beta chains from one sample sequenced in a study of blood T cell repertoires in COVID-19. The assay was immunoSEQ multiplex PCR, and TCRdb's table has in-frame clones only and misses some. The sample contains roughly 240,000 clones, approximately 90% of which appear only once. Sequencing was performed on PBMCs or T cells enriched from blood (not recorded which). These receptors were obtained from a woman in her thirties or forties with acute COVID-19.

The chain is built from TRBV15 and TRBJ1-4; 7 bases line up with TRBD1. The CDR3 is 15 residues long. J gave up 8 bases and V 3 bases, and 9 bases lay outside the gene matches. From germline, CDR1 is LNHNV and CDR2 YYDKDF (reference sequence). CDR3 amino acids: CATSRGGQGGEKLFF. The CDR3 DNA is TGTGCCACCAGCAGGGGAGGTCAGGGGGGCGAAAAACTGTTTTTT.

The chain combines TRBV19 with TRBJ1-2, with D unresolved. Trimming took 6 bases from V and 4 from J, leaving 24 bases between them. The CDR3 extends over 17 amino acids. CDR1 LNHDA and CDR2 SQIVND come from the germline V gene (reference sequence). CDR3 region: CASSPGTATRSSYGYTF. CDR3 in DNA: TGTGCCAGTAGCCCCGGAACAGCTACCCGTTCATCCTATGGCTACACCTTC.

This clone occurred once. This chain joins TRBV30 and TRBJ2-5; a weak D match, TRBD2 (6 bases). Germline V gives CDR1 GTSNPN, CDR2 SVGIG (reference sequence). V shed 0 bases and J shed 1 base, with 18 bases lying between them. The CDR3 runs 17 residues. CDR3 loop: CAWSVGLAGRFQETQYF. The CDR3 DNA reads TGTGCCTGGAGTGTTGGGCTAGCAGGGAGGTTCCAAGAGACCCAGTACTTC. Based on the CDR3 plus reference TRBV30 and TRBJ2-5, the full variable domain is SQTIHQWPATLVQPVGSPLSLECTVEGTSNPNLYWYRQAAGRGLQLLFYSVGIGQISSEVPQNLSASRPQDRQFILSSKKLLLSDSGFYLCAWSVGLAGRFQETQYFGPGTRLLVL.

The chain couples TRBV2 to TRBJ2-2; 7 nucleotides line up with TRBD2. CDR3 size: 17 residues. With 4 bases clipped from V and 0 bases from J, the junction kept 8 bases outside the gene matches. Germline assignment: CDR1 SNHLY and CDR2 FYNNEI. The CDR3 region is CASSADGLDPNTGELFF. The CDR3 DNA sequence: TGTGCCAGCAGTGCGGATGGACTAGACCCGAACACCGGGGAGCTGTTTTTT. The whole variable domain, filled in from reference TRBV2 and TRBJ2-2, reads EPEVTQTPSHQVTQMGQEVILRCVPISNHLYFYWYRQILGQKVEFLVSFYNNEISEKSEIFDDQFSVERPDGSNFTLKIRSTKLEDSAMYFCASSADGLDPNTGELFFGEGSRLTVL.

The V call is TRBV27, the J call TRBJ2-1; 12 bases match TRBD2. Germline assignment: CDR1 MNHEY and CDR2 SMNVEV (reference sequence). CDR3 size: 18 residues. V trimming: 2 bases; J trimming: 5 bases; junction bases outside the gene matches: 10. The CDR3 here is CASSLGASGRAVHNEQFF. CDR3 DNA: TGTGCCAGCAGTTTAGGGGCTAGCGGGAGGGCCGTACACAATGAGCAGTTCTTC.

V and J are TRBV6-5 and TRBJ1-3; D is uncertain. The germline V and J ends were trimmed by 0 bases and 4 bases, with 7 bases remaining between them. CDR1 and CDR2 from the germline V gene are MNHEY and SVGAGI. The CDR3 length is 14 residues. CDR3 protein: CASSYSGRGNTIYF. In DNA form, the CDR3 reads TGTGCCAGCAGTTACTCTGGGAGGGGAAACACCATATATTTT.

V and J are TRBV5-6 and TRBJ2-7; D is uncertain. The CDR3 runs 15 residues. Trimming stripped 1 base from V and 2 bases from J, with 13 bases between. The V gene's germline CDR1 is SGHDT and CDR2 YYEEEE. CDR3 protein: CASSLNGPGTYEQYF. The CDR3 DNA sequence: TGTGCCAGCAGCTTGAATGGTCCAGGTACCTACGAGCAGTACTTC.

The J gene is TRBJ2-3, the V gene TRBV5-4; 16 bases fit TRBD2. There are 16 residues in the CDR3. V lost 4 bases to trimming and J lost 8 bases; unmatched junction nucleotides: 7. The germline V gene has CDR1 SGHNT and CDR2 YYREEE (reference sequence). The CDR3 DNA sequence: TGTGCCAGCAGCCCCCCGGGACTAGCGGGGGGGCGTACGCAGTATTTT. Residues: CASSPPGLAGGRTQYF.

About this clone: Other DNA sequences in the same sample also yield this CDR3. The gene calls are TRBV19 and TRBJ2-7; 9 bases are shared with TRBD1. The CDR3 extends over 15 amino acids. The V segment lost 4 bases and the J segment 1 base; nucleotides outside the gene matches: 5. Germline V CDR1 and CDR2: LNHDA, SQIVND (reference sequence). The CDR3 spells CASSSPGQGSYEQYF. CDR3 nucleotide sequence: TGTGCCAGTAGTAGCCCGGGACAGGGTTCCTACGAGCAGTACTTC.

The chain is built from TRBV27 and TRBJ1-5, with D tentatively TRBD1 (6 bases). This CDR3 region has 14 residues. The germline V gene encodes CDR1 MNHEY and CDR2 SMNVEV (reference sequence). V was clipped by 5 bases and J by 8 bases, with 16 bases between them. CDR3 sequence: CASSPSRGAKPQHF. The CDR3 DNA is TGTGCCAGCAGTCCCTCCCGGGGGGCGAAGCCCCAGCATTTT.

This clone was counted between two and nine times. The chain couples TRBV7-2 to TRBJ2-2; D may be TRBD2 (5 bases). This CDR3 spans 15 amino acids. CDR1 is SGHTA and CDR2 is FQGNSA in the germline V gene. V was pared by 2 bases and J by 3 bases, with 10 bases between. In DNA form, the CDR3 reads TGTGCCAGCAGCTTATCCCCCGGGGACACCGGGGAGCTGTTTTTT. Translating it yields CASSLSPGDTGELFF.

The chain couples TRBV14 to TRBJ1-1; 8 bases agree with TRBD1. This CDR3 contains 13 residues. V trimming: 5 bases; J trimming: 3 bases; junction bases outside the gene matches: 2. Germline assignment: CDR1 SGHDN and CDR2 FVKESK. CDR3 sequence: CASSRQGYTEAFF. CDR3 nucleotide sequence: TGTGCCAGCAGCAGACAGGGGTACACTGAAGCTTTCTTT.

The rearrangement joins TRBV20-1 to TRBJ1-1; D possibly corresponds to TRBD1 (6 bases). The CDR3 is made up of 12 amino acids. From germline, CDR1 is DFQATT and CDR2 SNEGSKA (reference sequence). The V and J ends lost 3 bases and 8 bases respectively, with 13 bases between them. Written as DNA, the CDR3 is TGCAGTGCTAGTGGACAGCAATCCGAAGCTTTCTTT. It translates to CSASGQQSEAFF.